The T cell receptor beta chain under discussion was sequenced for a study of control samples from healthy donors and cancer patients (TCRdb year 2020). Libraries were made using the immunoSEQ multiplex PCR assay. Sourced from immuneACCESS, this table was stored by TCRdb with only in-frame sequences that have V and J called. A share of the clones is absent; for the studies checked, an unresolved V gene accounts for under half, and the remainder has no known explanation. Within this sample are about 150,000 clones, with approximately 94% of them counted one time only. Of the sample, 1.3% falls within the top ten clones. A note on this clone: Its antigen has not been determined. No base quality values were provided; no much bigger clone lies one nucleotide off.

Per the germline V gene (reference sequence), LNHDA is the CDR1 and SQIVND is the CDR2. The CDR3 goes from the cysteine to the phenylalanine over 12 residues. Just CDR3 DNA is preserved here, 36 bases in frame from base 1. Clipping removes 5 bases from V and 5 bases from J, with 2 as the unmatched junction base count. This TCR was recovered from a woman aged 18-35 years in good health. Rearrangement joined TRBV19 to TRBJ2-7, with TRBD1 matching 8 junction bases. Sequenced sample: blood. The CDR3 reads CASSPDRDEQYF. The DNA sequence is TGTGCCAGTAGTCCGGACAGGGACGAGCAGTACTTC.